This T cell receptor beta chain was sequenced in a study of monozygotic twins with inflammatory bowel disease. To note about this clonotype: Its antigen is as yet unknown.

The study, taken as a whole, reports: Repertoires of patients may have been made more variable by differing immunosuppressive treatments.

TCRdb re-called the 5' RACE reads, yielding one record per CDR3 amino acid sequence without DNA. This repertoire includes approximately 420,000 distinct CDR3 sequences. The CDR3 has 13 amino acids. CDR1 and CDR2 from the germline V gene are SGHDN and FVKESK. This TCR was recovered from a human donor with ulcerative colitis or Crohn's disease, or a healthy co-twin of an affected twin (not recorded which). The sample comprised blood. The chain employs TRBV14 and TRBJ1-2. CDR3 residues: CASSPFEGSGYTF. The whole variable domain, filled in from reference TRBV14 and TRBJ1-2, reads EAGVTQFPSHSVIEKGQTVTLRCDPISGHDNLYWYRRVMGKEIKFLLHFVKESKQDESGMPNNRFLAERTGGTYSTLKVQPAELEDSGVYFCASSPFEGSGYTFGSGTRLTVV.